The 3 T cell receptor beta chains in this list originate from one sample, sequenced in a study of CXCR3-negative and CXCR3-positive naive CD8 T cells. Overall study findings and caveats: CXCR3-expressing naive cells carried TRB CDR3s more hydrophobic than those of CXCR3-negative naive cells.

The antigens of these receptors remain unknown. In preparing the TRB cDNA libraries, 5' RACE with UMI labels was used. For each CDR3 protein, TCRdb gives one entry from its re-call of the 5' RACE reads, without DNA. Seen in this sample are some 130,000 distinct CDR3 sequences; the ten most common clones hold 0.41%. The sample was naive CXCR3+ CD8+ T cells from blood. Subset of the sample: CD45RO-CCR7+CD27+CD95- naive CD8+ T cells expressing CXCR3 (TNR3+). These receptors were taken from a human donor in good health. Some clones in this sample may be carry-over from other donors' samples.

The J gene is TRBJ2-3, the V gene TRBV20-1. Germline lookup yields CDR1 DFQATT and CDR2 SNEGSKA (reference sequence). The CDR3 is 15 amino acids. The CDR3 loop reads CSATRGLMGTDTQYF.

V gene TRBV7-6 combines with J gene TRBJ2-5. The germline CDR1 and CDR2 sequences are SGHVS and FNYEAQ. The CDR3 runs 14 residues. The chain's CDR3 is CASSLGGGSETQYF.

CDR3 amino acids: CASSLWTAYEQYF. The chain has TRBV28 and TRBJ2-7; absent DNA, TCRdb's TRBD1 call cannot be checked. CDR1 MDHEN and CDR2 SYDVKM come from the germline V gene. The CDR3 length is 13 residues.